One sample yielded the 32 T cell receptor beta chains listed below, sequenced in a study of monozygotic twins with inflammatory bowel disease. TCRdb re-called the 5' RACE reads and gives one entry per CDR3 protein, without DNA. Its table lists around 210,000 distinct CDR3 sequences. The sequencing input was blood. The receptors were sampled from a human donor with ulcerative colitis or Crohn's disease, or a healthy co-twin of an affected twin (not recorded which).

The chain combines TRBV6-1 with TRBJ1-2. The CDR3 extends over 12 amino acids. Germline CDR1 and CDR2: MNHNS and SASEGT. The CDR3 here is CASKGTNYGYTF.

This rearrangement joins TRBV27 to TRBJ1-2; TCRdb names TRBD1, which stays unverified in the absence of DNA. CDR3 size: 20 residues. Germline assignment: CDR1 MNHEY and CDR2 SMNVEV (reference sequence). The CDR3 region is CASSLHSFPGQIRPADGYTF.

The CDR3 protein is CSVRTENSNQPQHF. The chain carries TRBV29-1 and TRBJ1-5. In germline, CDR1 is SQVTM, CDR2 ANQGSEA. The CDR3 covers 14 residues.

This chain uses TRBV21-1 with TRBJ2-7; TCRdb designates TRBD1, a call that cannot be tested without DNA. TRBV21-1 is marked as a pseudogene. The CDR3 runs 18 residues. Here the CDR3 reads CASSKDGDREDVSYEQYF.

The chain combines TRBV7-2 with TRBJ2-5; without DNA, the TCRdb call of TRBD2 cannot be checked. CDR1 SGHTA and CDR2 FQGNSA come from the germline V gene. The CDR3 loop spans 15 amino acids. The CDR3 here is CASSLVAPRRETQYF.

The chain joins TRBV5-4 to TRBJ2-3; the TCRdb call, TRBD2, lacks DNA for checking. The V gene's germline CDR1 is SGHNT and CDR2 YYREEE (reference sequence). This CDR3 spans 17 amino acids. The CDR3 region is CASSPGTSGRAYNTQYF.

The chain couples TRBV5-1 to TRBJ2-3; TCRdb selects TRBD2, and the lack of DNA leaves this call unchecked. This CDR3 is built from 16 residues. Germline V lookup: CDR1 SGHRS, CDR2 YFSETQ. The CDR3 loop is CASSFRPAGETDTQYF.

The gene calls are TRBV20-1 and TRBJ2-7; checking the TCRdb D call of TRBD1 is not possible without DNA. CDR3 length: 11 amino acids. The germline CDR1 and CDR2 sequences are DFQATT and SNEGSKA (reference sequence). CDR3 loop: CSVGQGYEQYF.

This chain connects TRBV9 to TRBJ2-5; with no DNA, the TCRdb D assignment of TRBD1 cannot be verified. This CDR3 has 15 amino acids. CDR1 is SGDLS, CDR2 YYNGEE, per germline. CDR3 sequence reads: CASSALGQGLETQYF.

The chain is built from TRBV10-3 and TRBJ2-3; TCRdb's D call, TRBD2, is unchecked because there is no DNA. CDR3 size: 15 residues. Germline CDR1 ENHRY, CDR2 SYGVKD. CDR3 protein: CAIRASGDLTDTQYF.

The V gene is TRBV12-3 or TRBV12-4, the J gene TRBJ1-5. The CDR3 is made up of 14 amino acids. CDR3 in amino acids: CASSLSGPHQPQHF.

The genes are TRBV7-2 and TRBJ1-4. CDR1 SGHTA and CDR2 FQGNSA come from the germline V gene. CDR3 length equals 15 residues. CDR3: CASSSTAVPGEKLFF.

The chain carries TRBV10-3 and TRBJ2-1; TCRdb gives TRBD2 as the D gene, but with no DNA this cannot be confirmed. CDR1 is ENHRY, CDR2 SYGVKD, per germline. The CDR3 has 14 residues. CDR3 loop: CAISLAGAYNEQFF.

The chain couples TRBV6-1 to TRBJ1-2; there is no DNA to check the TCRdb D call of TRBD1. The CDR3 loop spans 14 amino acids. Germline V gives CDR1 MNHNS, CDR2 SASEGT. CDR3: CASSGTGRHYGYTF.

This sequence joins TRBV4-2 and TRBJ2-5; TCRdb names TRBD2, which stays unverified in the absence of DNA. CDR3 length: 19 amino acids. From germline, CDR1 is LGHNA and CDR2 YNFKEQ. CDR3 loop: CASSQDRGPLAGGQVTQYF.

The chain joins TRBV5-1 to TRBJ2-3; TCRdb outputs TRBD2, but without DNA this stays unchecked. CDR1 and CDR2 (germline): SGHRS, YFSETQ. CDR3 size: 16 residues. The CDR3 here is CASSLDTSGGADTQYF.

This CDR3 is CASSLAGGDGVSQYF. V gene TRBV5-5 combines with J gene TRBJ2-3; absent DNA, TCRdb's TRBD2 call cannot be checked. The germline V gene has CDR1 SGHKS and CDR2 YYEKEE (reference sequence). The CDR3 is 15 amino acids.

This chain links TRBV20-1 with TRBJ1-2. Germline CDR1 and CDR2: DFQATT and SNEGSKA (reference sequence). There are 12 residues in the CDR3. This CDR3 is CSAREANYGYTF.

This chain connects TRBV7-9 to TRBJ2-7; there is no DNA to check the TCRdb D call of TRBD1. The germline V gene encodes CDR1 SEHNR and CDR2 FQNEAQ (reference sequence). The CDR3 length is 15 residues. This CDR3 is CASSLDRQTGTEQYF. Combining the CDR3 with reference TRBV7-9 and TRBJ2-7 gives the whole variable domain DTGVSQNPRHKITKRGQNVTFRCDPISEHNRLYWYRQTLGQGPEFLTYFQNEAQLEKSRLLSDRFSAERPKGSFSTLEIQRTEQGDSAMYLCASSLDRQTGTEQYFGPGTRLTVT.

The gene calls are TRBV5-1 and TRBJ1-2; the D gene TCRdb calls, TRBD1, cannot be checked with no DNA. This CDR3 contains 17 residues. Germline loops: CDR1 SGHRS, CDR2 YFSETQ. The CDR3 protein is CASGPAEIDGRSYGYTF.

CDR3 amino acids: CASRRTGTYEQYF. The rearrangement uses TRBV5-1 and TRBJ2-7. Germline assignment: CDR1 SGHRS and CDR2 YFSETQ. The CDR3 loop spans 13 amino acids.

The gene calls are TRBV25-1 and TRBJ2-7. CDR1 is MGHDK and CDR2 is SYGVNS in the germline V gene. The CDR3 runs 11 residues. The CDR3 sequence is CASKASYEQYF.

The chain is built from TRBV12-3 or TRBV12-4 and TRBJ1-1; TCRdb gives TRBD1 as the D gene, but with no DNA this cannot be confirmed. The CDR3 length is 15 residues. CDR3 in amino acids: CASSLTKGVGTEAFF.

The genes are TRBV20-1 and TRBJ1-1. CDR1 DFQATT and CDR2 SNEGSKA come from the germline V gene (reference sequence). The CDR3 contains 15 residues. CDR3 sequence reads: CSARGGGGTGTEAFF.

The V gene is TRBV7-2, the J gene TRBJ1-3; there is no DNA to check the TCRdb D call of TRBD1. The germline V gene encodes CDR1 SGHTA and CDR2 FQGNSA. The CDR3 is made up of 15 amino acids. CDR3 amino acids: CASSLVIRDGNTIYF.

This chain connects TRBV7-6 to TRBJ2-3. CDR1 is SGHVS and CDR2 is FNYEAQ in the germline V gene. This CDR3 has 11 residues. CDR3 protein: CASSLAATQYF.

The V gene is TRBV2, the J gene TRBJ1-2; the D call from TCRdb, TRBD1, cannot be confirmed without DNA. The CDR3 loop spans 13 amino acids. In germline, CDR1 is SNHLY, CDR2 FYNNEI. The CDR3 sequence: CASTRQGNYGYTF.

The chain joins TRBV10-3 to TRBJ2-2; TCRdb selects TRBD2, and the lack of DNA leaves this call unchecked. CDR1 is ENHRY and CDR2 is SYGVKD in the germline V gene. The CDR3 loop spans 17 amino acids. CDR3: CATQLTSGASNTGELFF.

The chain recombines TRBV18 with TRBJ1-5. This CDR3 region has 13 residues. The V gene's germline CDR1 is KGHSH and CDR2 LQKENI. The CDR3 loop reads CASSQGLDQPQHF.

This chain uses TRBV30 with TRBJ2-1; the TRBD2 assignment by TCRdb is unverifiable without DNA. Germline-derived CDR1 and CDR2 are GTSNPN and SVGIG (reference sequence). The CDR3 totals 17 residues. CDR3: CAWREWGDSSGIGEQFF.

The chain links TRBV7-3 to TRBJ2-1. CDR3 length: 13 residues. Germline V CDR1 and CDR2: SGHTA, FQGTGA. This chain's CDR3 is CASSLDLYNEQCF.

The chain couples TRBV9 to TRBJ2-3; TCRdb lists TRBD1, though no DNA is available to test this call. The length of the CDR3 is 16 residues. Germline lookup yields CDR1 SGDLS and CDR2 YYNGEE. Here the CDR3 reads CASSVGDSSLFDTQYF.